These T cell receptor beta chains were read from a single sample in a study of vaccination effects on CD4 cells after COVID-19. These receptors' targets are unknown. Libraries were prepared by immunoSEQ multiplex PCR; TCRdb keeps only in-frame clonotypes and omits some of them. The data contain about 70,000 clones, around 72% of them seen just once; the ten biggest clones take up about 4.7%. This material consisted of CD4+ T cells from PBMCs cultured with HIV peptides, taken before COVID-19 vaccination. The receptors derive from a human donor who had a prior SARS-CoV-2 infection. CDR3s include the opening cysteine and the closing phenylalanine or tryptophan. D genes are given only for firm matches. Expanded clones get a size class; other rows say once, few or many, or leave the size out.

clone_size,j_call,cdr3_length,d_call,v_call,cdr3_nt,cdr3_aa
NA,TRBJ2-7,14,NA,TRBV27,TGTGCCACACGGCAAATAATTGGGGGGTACGAGCAGTACTTC,CATRQIIGGYEQYF
once,TRBJ2-7,15,TRBD1,TRBV3-1/TRBV3-2,TGTGCCAGCAGCCAAGATAGGACAGGGGGTAGCGAGCAGTACTTC,CASSQDRTGGSEQYF
NA,TRBJ2-3,14,NA,TRBV4-3,TGCGCCAGCAGCCAAGACCGGACCACAGATACGCAGTATTTT,CASSQDRTTDTQYF
NA,TRBJ1-1,13,NA,TRBV10-3,TGTGCCATCAGGGCGAATGGGGACACTGAAGCTTTCTTT,CAIRANGDTEAFF
NA,TRBJ1-1,12,NA,TRBV20-1,TGCAGTGCTAGTCAGGGGAACACTGAAGCTTTCTTT,CSASQGNTEAFF
few,TRBJ2-3,15,NA,TRBV3-1/TRBV3-2,TGTGCCAGCAGCCAAGCCGGGACATACACAGATACGCAGTATTTT,CASSQAGTYTDTQYF
NA,TRBJ2-7,12,NA,TRBV7-9,TGTGCCAGCAGCTTCATCTCCTACGAGCAGTACTTC,CASSFISYEQYF
NA,TRBJ2-5,15,NA,TRBV5-1,TGCGCCAGCAGCGCCGGGGGACACCCACAAGAGACCCAGTACTTC,CASSAGGHPQETQYF
NA,TRBJ1-5,15,NA,TRBV6-1,TGTGCCAGCAGTGACAACAGGGCGGGAAATCAGCCCCAGCATTTT,CASSDNRAGNQPQHF
NA,TRBJ2-5,14,NA,TRBV5-1,TGCGCCAGCAGCTTCATCGGGGCTCAAGAGACCCAGTACTTC,CASSFIGAQETQYF
NA,TRBJ1-2,16,TRBD1,TRBV5-1,TGCGCCAGCAGGCAAACGCCCGGGACAGGGGGCCATGGCTACACCTTC,CASRQTPGTGGHGYTF
NA,TRBJ2-5,18,NA,TRBV5-4,TGTGCCAGCAGCTTGAAAGGACTACATAGGAGAATCCAAGAGACCCAGTACTTC,CASSLKGLHRRIQETQYF
NA,TRBJ2-7,13,NA,TRBV5-1,TGCGCCAGCAGCCGGGGGGCCTCCTACGAGCAGTACTTC,CASSRGASYEQYF
NA,TRBJ1-1,14,NA,TRBV6-6,TGTGCCAGCAGTTACTCGATAGGCCCAGAGGAAACTTTCTTT,CASSYSIGPEETFF
NA,TRBJ1-4,12,NA,TRBV2,TGTGCCAGCAACAGGATAACGGGGGAACTGTTTTTT,CASNRITGELFF
NA,TRBJ2-3,13,TRBD1,TRBV30,TGTGCCTGTTCGGGACAGAGCACAGATACGCAGTATTTT,CACSGQSTDTQYF
NA,TRBJ1-2,14,NA,TRBV2,TGTGCCAGCAGTGAAGAAATGGTTTACTATGGCTACACCTTC,CASSEEMVYYGYTF
NA,TRBJ1-1,13,NA,TRBV12-3/TRBV12-4,TGTGCCAGCAGTTGGCAAGATTTTACTGAAGCTTTCTTT,CASSWQDFTEAFF
NA,TRBJ2-5,15,NA,TRBV15,TGTGCCACCAGCAGAGATCTAGCGATCGGTCAGACCCAGTACTTC,CATSRDLAIGQTQYF
NA,TRBJ2-7,12,NA,TRBV7-9,TGTGCCAGCAGCTCCTACAACGACGAGCAGTACTTC,CASSSYNDEQYF
NA,TRBJ1-4,14,NA,TRBV7-9,TGTGCCAGCAGCTCGGACAGACCAAATGAAAAACTGTTTTTT,CASSSDRPNEKLFF
NA,TRBJ1-1,14,NA,TRBV7-8,TGTGCCAGCAGCTTAGAGGGGCAGAGCACTGAAGCTTTCTTT,CASSLEGQSTEAFF